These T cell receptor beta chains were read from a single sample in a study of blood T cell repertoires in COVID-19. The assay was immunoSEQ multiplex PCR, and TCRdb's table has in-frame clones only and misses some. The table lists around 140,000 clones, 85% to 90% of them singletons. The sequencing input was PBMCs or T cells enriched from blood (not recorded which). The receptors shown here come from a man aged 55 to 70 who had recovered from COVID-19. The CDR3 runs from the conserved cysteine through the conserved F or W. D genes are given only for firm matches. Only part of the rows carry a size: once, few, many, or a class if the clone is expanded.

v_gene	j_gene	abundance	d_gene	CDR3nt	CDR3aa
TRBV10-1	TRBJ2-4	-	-	TGCGCCAGCAGCCCCAAGGGGGTACTAAACATTCAGTACTTC	CASSPKGVLNIQYF
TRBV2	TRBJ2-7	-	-	TGTGCCAGCAGCCCGACTTGGGGCAGATACGAGCAGTACTTC	CASSPTWGRYEQYF
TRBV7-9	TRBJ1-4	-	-	TGTGCCAGCAGCCCCGGGGGGCCCAATGAAAAACTGTTTTTT	CASSPGGPNEKLFF
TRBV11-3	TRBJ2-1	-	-	TGTGCCAGCAGCTTATTTCCAGGAATTGAGCAGTTCTTC	CASSLFPGIEQFF
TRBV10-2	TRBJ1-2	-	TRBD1	TGCGCCAGCAGGGGCGGGACAGGGGGCGATGGCTACACCTTC	CASRGGTGGDGYTF
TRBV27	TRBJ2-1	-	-	TGTGCCAGCAGTACTCCCCGGAGCGGCAGGTACAATGAGCAGTTCTTC	CASSTPRSGRYNEQFF
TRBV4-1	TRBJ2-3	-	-	TGCGCCAGCAGCCAAGGGGATCGGGACACAGATACGCAGTATTTT	CASSQGDRDTDTQYF
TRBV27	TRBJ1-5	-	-	TGTGCCAGCGGCCTCCAGGGTTATCAGCCCCAGCATTTT	CASGLQGYQPQHF
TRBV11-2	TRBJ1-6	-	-	TGTGCCAGCAGCTCCAGGGGATCACCCCTCCACTTT	CASSSRGSPLHF
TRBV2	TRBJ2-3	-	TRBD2	TGTGCCAGCAGCCGACCAGCGGGAGAGGTAGATACGCAGTATTTT	CASSRPAGEVDTQYF
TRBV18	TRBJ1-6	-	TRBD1	TGTGCCAGCTCACGGGACAGACTAAATAATTCACCCCTCCACTTT	CASSRDRLNNSPLHF
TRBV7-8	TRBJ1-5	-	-	TGTGCCAGCAGCAGGCTAGGGGGCAATCAGCCCCAGCATTTT	CASSRLGGNQPQHF
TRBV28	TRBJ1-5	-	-	TGTGCCAGCAGTTTCGGGGTTCATCAGCCCCAGCATTTT	CASSFGVHQPQHF
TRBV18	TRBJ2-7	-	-	TGTGCCAGCTCACCGGGAGCTACCTACGAGCAGTACTTC	CASSPGATYEQYF
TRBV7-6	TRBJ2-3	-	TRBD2	TGTGCCAGCAGTCTAAGGCCACTAGCGGGAGGGTTCACAGATACGCAGTATTTT	CASSLRPLAGGFTDTQYF
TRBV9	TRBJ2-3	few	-	TGTGCCAGCAGCGTAGGCAGGGGCCGCCTAGATACGCAGTATTTT	CASSVGRGRLDTQYF
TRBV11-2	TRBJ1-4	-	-	TGTGCCAGCAGCCGCCTCGATCCCTATAATGAAAAACTGTTTTTT	CASSRLDPYNEKLFF
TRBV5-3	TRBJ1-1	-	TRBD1	TGTGCCAGAAGCGGCGGCGGGAGGGACAGAACTCCGGGGGGCACTGAAGCTTTCTTT	CARSGGGRDRTPGGTEAFF
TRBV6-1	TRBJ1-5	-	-	TGTGCCAGCAGTGAAGCGCGGAGCAATCAGCCCCAGCATTTT	CASSEARSNQPQHF
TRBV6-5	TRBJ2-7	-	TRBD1	TGTGCCGCCGGGACAGGGTACCACGAGCAGTACTTC	CAAGTGYHEQYF
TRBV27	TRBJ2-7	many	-	TGTGCCAGCAGTTTAAGCCAGGGAACAAGGGAGCAGTACTTC	CASSLSQGTREQYF
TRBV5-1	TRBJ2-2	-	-	TGCGCCAGCAGCTCCCAGGGGCGCGAGACCGGGGAGCTGTTTTTT	CASSSQGRETGELFF